The 10 T cell receptor beta chains presented below share a single source sample, sequenced in a study of T cell repertoires in cytomegalovirus infection (dated by TCRdb to the late 2010s). Sequencing used an Illumina HiSeq 1500. TCRdb reprocessed the public reads (quality trimming at Q25 with fastp, clone calling with MiXCR) and kept in-frame beta chains. Identical CDR3 protein sequences are pooled into one entry, listed with their most common genes and DNA. Recorded for this sample are 350,000 to 550,000 distinct CDR3 sequences; under 40% of them occurred a single time. The ten biggest clones cover roughly 15% of the sample. The material sequenced was PBMCs. Receptor source: a human donor in good health (CMV status not recorded). Some clones in this sample may be carry-over from other donors' samples.

The chain employs TRBV6-6 and TRBJ2-7, with TRBD2 matching over 11 bases. Germline lookup yields CDR1 MNHNY and CDR2 SVGAGI (reference sequence). There are 16 residues in the CDR3. Trimming removed 2 bases from V and 3 bases from J; junction bases left unmatched: 6. The CDR3 is CASSYLGTSGFYEQYF. The CDR3 DNA sequence: TGTGCCAGCAGTTACCTCGGGACTAGCGGTTTCTACGAGCAGTACTTC.

The chain has TRBV7-9 and TRBJ2-1; 10 bases map to TRBD2. Germline V gene sequence: CDR1 SEHNR, CDR2 FQNEAQ (reference sequence). There are 18 residues in the CDR3. V dropped 0 bases and J dropped 0; count of bases not matched to a gene: 5. The CDR3 nucleotides are TGTGCCAGCAGCTTAGCTAGCGGGGGGTCCGCCTCCTACAATGAGCAGTTCTTC. Its translation is CASSLASGGSASYNEQFF.

This clonotype showed up just a few times. V usage is TRBV7-2 and J usage is TRBJ2-3; D uncertain. The V end lost 2 bases, the J end lost 6 bases, and 12 bases lay between the germline ends. The CDR3 sequence is 14 residues long. Germline V CDR1 and CDR2: SGHTA, FQGNSA. Written as DNA, the CDR3 is TGTGCCAGCAGCTTAAAAGTCGGGCGGGATACGCAGTATTTT. It specifies CASSLKVGRDTQYF.

This clonotype appeared a few times. The V and J genes are TRBV19 and TRBJ1-5; TRBD1 might be the D (6 bases). The CDR3 extends over 15 amino acids. Trimming left V 3 bases short and J 1 base short, with 10 bases between. CDR1 is LNHDA, CDR2 SQIVND, per germline (reference sequence). The CDR3 DNA reads as TGTGCCAGTAGTATGCGGGGGACAAGCAATCAGCCCCAGCATTTT. This sequence encodes CASSMRGTSNQPQHF. Looking up the rest from reference TRBV19 and TRBJ1-5 gives the full variable domain: DGGITQSPKYLFRKEGQNVTLSCEQNLNHDAMYWYRQDPGQGLRLIYYSQIVNDFQKGDIAEGYSVSREKKESFPLTVTSAQKNPTAFYLCASSMRGTSNQPQHFGDGTRLSIL.

This clonotype was counted at least ten times. The chain employs TRBV11-2 and TRBJ2-7, with 11 positions matching TRBD2. V shed 0 bases, J shed 2 bases, and the junction held 6 bases outside the gene matches. This CDR3 spans 17 amino acids. In germline, CDR1 is SGHAT, CDR2 FQNNGV. CDR3 loop: CASSLDAYSGGAYEQYF. DNA for the CDR3: TGTGCCAGCAGCTTAGATGCATATAGCGGGGGGGCCTACGAGCAGTACTTC.

The V call is TRBV6-2 or TRBV6-3, the J call TRBJ1-1; 11 bases align to TRBD1. Germline V gene data show CDR1 as MNHEY and CDR2 as SVGEGT. This CDR3 has 16 amino acids. V dropped 2 bases and J dropped 4; count of bases not matched to a gene: 6. CDR3 residues: CASSYHGTGGSTEAFF. In nucleotides, the CDR3 is TGTGCCAGCAGTTACCACGGGACAGGGGGAAGCACTGAAGCTTTCTTT.

The rearrangement links TRBV5-4 to TRBJ2-1; TRBD2 matches 11 bases. This CDR3 region has 16 residues. J was trimmed by 9 bases and V by 3 bases; bases with no gene match: 11. Germline assignment: CDR1 SGHNT and CDR2 YYREEE (reference sequence). The CDR3 DNA reads as TGTGCCAGCAGCTCCTTAGCGGGGGGGGGGTCAGGTGAGCAGTTCTTC. Translated: CASSSLAGGGSGEQFF.

This clonotype was seen many times. This rearrangement joins TRBV28 to TRBJ1-4, with D uncertain. Germline loops: CDR1 MDHEN, CDR2 SYDVKM. This CDR3 contains 14 residues. The V end lost 8 bases, the J end lost 4 bases, and 14 bases lay between the germline ends. The CDR3, as DNA: TGTGCCAGCGGCCTGACCAGGAATAATGAAAAACTGTTTTTT. Protein product: CASGLTRNNEKLFF.

Regarding this clonotype: Mismatch with germline at one junction end may stem from a read error. The chain combines TRBV7-9 with TRBJ1-2; 7 nucleotides match TRBD1. The length of the CDR3 is 14 residues. Per germline, CDR1 SEHNR and CDR2 FQNEAQ (reference sequence). This chain's CDR3 is CASSTTGSAYCYTF. CDR3 nucleotide sequence: TGTGCCAGCAGCACGACAGGGTCGGCCTATTGCTACACCTTC.

With respect to this clonotype: Mismatch with germline at one junction end may stem from a read error. This sequence joins TRBV7-6 and TRBJ2-2; D perhaps matches TRBD2 (6 bases). Germline V gene lookup returns CDR1 SGHVS and CDR2 FNYEAQ. The CDR3 is 14 amino acids. The CDR3 nucleotides are TGTGCTAGCAGACTAGAGGTTTTCCCCGGGGAACTGTTTTTT. It yields the protein CASRLEVFPGELFF.